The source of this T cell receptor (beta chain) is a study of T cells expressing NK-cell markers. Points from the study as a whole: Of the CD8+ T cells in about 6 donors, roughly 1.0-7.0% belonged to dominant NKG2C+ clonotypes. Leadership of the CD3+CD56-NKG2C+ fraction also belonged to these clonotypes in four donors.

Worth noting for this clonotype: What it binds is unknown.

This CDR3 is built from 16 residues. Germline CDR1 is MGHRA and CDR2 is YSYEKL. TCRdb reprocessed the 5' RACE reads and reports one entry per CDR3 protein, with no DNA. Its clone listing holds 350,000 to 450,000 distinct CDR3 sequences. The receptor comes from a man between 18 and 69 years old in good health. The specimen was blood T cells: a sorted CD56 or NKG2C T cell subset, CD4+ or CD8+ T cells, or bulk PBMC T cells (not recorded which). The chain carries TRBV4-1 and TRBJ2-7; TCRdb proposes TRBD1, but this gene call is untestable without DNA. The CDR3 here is CASSQDNRGYSYEQYF.